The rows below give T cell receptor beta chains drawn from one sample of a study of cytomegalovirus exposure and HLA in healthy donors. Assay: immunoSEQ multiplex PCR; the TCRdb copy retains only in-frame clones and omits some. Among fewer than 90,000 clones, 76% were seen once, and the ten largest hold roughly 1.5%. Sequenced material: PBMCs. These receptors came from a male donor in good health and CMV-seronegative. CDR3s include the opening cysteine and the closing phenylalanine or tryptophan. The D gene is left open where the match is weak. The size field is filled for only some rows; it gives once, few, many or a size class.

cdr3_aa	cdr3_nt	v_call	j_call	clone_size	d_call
CAWSQGTVEQFF	TGTGCCTGGAGTCAAGGGACAGTTGAGCAGTTCTTC	TRBV30	TRBJ2-1	-	TRBD1
CASSSHRGDRIF	TGTGCCAGCAGTTCCCACAGGGGGGACAGAATTTTT	TRBV27	TRBJ1-4	once	TRBD1
CASSLAGNEQFF	TGTGCCAGCAGCTTAGCGGGCAATGAGCAGTTCTTC	TRBV11-3	TRBJ2-1	-	-
CASRSANTGELFF	TGTGCCAGCAGATCAGCGAACACCGGGGAGCTGTTTTTT	TRBV28	TRBJ2-2	few	-
CASSAGTGNYGYTF	TGTGCCAGCAGCGCCGGGACAGGGAACTATGGCTACACCTTC	TRBV9	TRBJ1-2	-	TRBD1
CASSFQEGIQETQYF	TGTGCCAGCAGCTTTCAGGAGGGGATACAAGAGACCCAGTACTTC	TRBV7-2	TRBJ2-5	once	-
CASSQQLAGGPTDTQYF	TGCGCCAGCAGCCAACAATTAGCGGGAGGGCCAACAGATACGCAGTATTTT	TRBV4-3	TRBJ2-3	-	TRBD2
CASSLDPGLRGDEQYF	TGTGCCAGCAGCTTGGATCCGGGACTCAGGGGGGACGAGCAGTACTTC	TRBV5-5	TRBJ2-7	-	-
CASSFSGGTGNTIYF	TGTGCCAGCAGCTTCTCGGGGGGGACTGGAAACACCATATATTTT	TRBV11-3	TRBJ1-3	few	-
CASSFNGMGGPNTEAFF	TGCGCCAGCAGCTTCAACGGTATGGGGGGGCCGAACACTGAAGCTTTCTTT	TRBV4-1	TRBJ1-1	few	-
CACQGSGVITDTQYF	TGTGCCTGCCAAGGGTCAGGGGTCATCACAGATACGCAGTATTTT	TRBV30	TRBJ2-3	-	-
CAWSRDSYQPQHF	TGTGCCTGGAGTCGGGACAGTTATCAGCCCCAGCATTTT	TRBV30	TRBJ1-5	-	TRBD1
CASSESEDRVYEQYF	TGCGCCAGCAGTGAGTCGGAGGACAGGGTCTACGAGCAGTACTTC	TRBV10-1	TRBJ2-7	-	TRBD1
CASRSEGEGTEAFF	TGTGCCAGCAGGAGCGAGGGAGAGGGCACTGAAGCTTTCTTT	TRBV9	TRBJ1-1	-	-
CASSPDRYDEAFF	TGTGCCAGCTCTCCGGACAGGTATGATGAAGCTTTCTTT	TRBV18	TRBJ1-1	-	TRBD1
CASSPDSMQYF	TGTGCCAGCAGCCCCGACAGTATGCAGTACTTC	TRBV7-2	TRBJ2-7	few	-
CASSMSRQMNTEAFF	TGTGCCAGTAGTATGAGCCGACAGATGAACACTGAAGCTTTCTTT	TRBV19	TRBJ1-1	-	-
CASSLGTNSGNTIYF	TGTGCCAGCAGCTTGGGCACCAACTCTGGAAACACCATATATTTT	TRBV7-9	TRBJ1-3	-	-
CASSSTYLAGGSDTQYF	TGTGCCAGCAGCTCTACCTACTTAGCGGGAGGCTCAGATACGCAGTATTTT	TRBV11-2	TRBJ2-3	-	TRBD2
CASSLLGTSGDTQYF	TGTGCCAGCAGTTTATTGGGGACTAGTGGGGATACGCAGTATTTT	TRBV28	TRBJ2-3	-	TRBD2
CASNIGFGGYTF	TGTGCCAGCAATATCGGGTTTGGGGGCTACACCTTC	TRBV28	TRBJ1-2	-	-
CASRRTGVVEQYF	TGTGCCAGCAGGCGGACAGGGGTCGTCGAGCAGTACTTC	TRBV6-5	TRBJ2-7	once	TRBD1
CASSEQGRDTQYF	TGTGCCAGCAGTGAACAGGGTCGAGATACGCAGTATTTT	TRBV11-3	TRBJ2-3	-	-
CASSQDRRAGNEQFF	TGCGCCAGCAGCCAAGATCGGCGGGCGGGCAATGAGCAGTTCTTC	TRBV4-3	TRBJ2-1	-	-
CASSATSGKETQYF	TGCGCCAGCAGCGCGACTAGCGGGAAAGAGACCCAGTACTTC	TRBV5-1	TRBJ2-5	-	TRBD2
CASSEVIGGWAGYEQYF	TGTGCCAGCAGTGAAGTAATTGGGGGCTGGGCTGGATACGAGCAGTACTTC	TRBV2	TRBJ2-7	-	-
CASSLRGAAQETQYF	TGCGCCAGCAGCTTGCGTGGGGCCGCCCAAGAGACCCAGTACTTC	TRBV5-1	TRBJ2-5	once	-
CASSELGRRAYEQYF	TGTGCCAGCAGTGAATTAGGGAGGAGGGCCTACGAGCAGTACTTC	TRBV27	TRBJ2-7	-	-
CASSPDRVINEQFF	TGTGCCAGCAGTCCCGACAGGGTCATCAATGAGCAGTTCTTC	TRBV6-5	TRBJ2-1	-	TRBD1
CASSLGGEVYNEQFF	TGCGCCAGCAGCTTGGGGGGGGAGGTCTACAATGAGCAGTTCTTC	TRBV5-1	TRBJ2-1	-	-
CASSRGSRQTIQETQYF	TGTGCCAGTAGTCGAGGCTCCCGGCAGACTATCCAAGAGACCCAGTACTTC	TRBV19	TRBJ2-5	-	-
CASSVEGGSYEQYF	TGTGCCAGCAGCGTAGAGGGGGGGTCCTACGAGCAGTACTTC	TRBV9	TRBJ2-7	-	-
CASSLGQGSVNTEAFF	TGCGCCAGCAGCTTAGGACAGGGGAGTGTGAACACTGAAGCTTTCTTT	TRBV5-1	TRBJ1-1	-	TRBD1
CASSAPGTANTGELFF	TGTGCCAGCAGCGCGCCCGGGACAGCAAACACCGGGGAGCTGTTTTTT	TRBV9	TRBJ2-2	-	TRBD1
CASSKRQMNTEAFF	TGCGCCAGCAGCAAACGACAGATGAACACTGAAGCTTTCTTT	TRBV5-1	TRBJ1-1	-	-
CASSLGQGDVKLFF	TGTGCCAGCTCCCTCGGACAGGGGGACGTAAAACTGTTTTTT	TRBV28	TRBJ1-4	-	TRBD1
CASSTARGNYGYTF	TGTGCCAGTAGTACCGCACGGGGGAACTATGGCTACACCTTC	TRBV19	TRBJ1-2	few	-
CSVRTSGSSYEQYF	TGCAGCGTCCGGACTAGCGGAAGCTCCTACGAGCAGTACTTC	TRBV29-1	TRBJ2-7	-	TRBD2
CATSKGATNEQFF	TGTGCCACCAGTAAGGGGGCTACAAATGAGCAGTTCTTC	TRBV15	TRBJ2-1	-	TRBD1
CASSLRQGEAPDTQYF	TGCGCCAGCAGCTTGAGACAGGGAGAGGCGCCAGATACGCAGTATTTT	TRBV5-1	TRBJ2-3	few	TRBD1
CASIRTGGAGGYTF	TGTGCCAGCATTCGGACAGGGGGCGCAGGTGGCTACACCTTC	TRBV27	TRBJ1-2	once	TRBD1
CASSLRGTGEQPQHF	TGTGCCAGCAGCTTAAGGGGGACAGGGGAACAGCCCCAGCATTTT	TRBV7-2	TRBJ1-5	-	TRBD1